Listed here is a single T cell receptor beta chain. Measured with immunoSEQ multiplex PCR; TCRdb has only the in-frame clones, and not every one. The data show around 180,000 clones, 84% seen once. Germline V gene lookup returns CDR1 LGHDT and CDR2 YNNKEL (reference sequence). This CDR3 contains 17 residues. Trimming at V came to 0 bases and at J to 3 bases, leaving 8 bases not matched to a gene. This sample is drawn from a study of blood T cell repertoires in COVID-19. Sequenced input: peripheral blood. The clonotype originates from a human donor in a cohort sampled during active COVID-19. V usage is TRBV3-1 (or the pseudogene TRBV3-2) and J usage is TRBJ2-7; 10 bases line up with TRBD1. The CDR3 region has the DNA TGTGCCAGCAGCCAAGACTTCACAGGACAGGGGGGCTACGAGCAGTACTTC. Translation: CASSQDFTGQGGYEQYF.